A single sample gave rise to the 10 T cell receptor beta chains below, sequenced in a study of T cells in Graves' hyperthyroidism and ophthalmopathy. There were TCR beta CDR3 regions amplified from RNA transcripts. The HTBI primer set served for first-round RT-PCR of the TCR CDR3. MiXCR, run by TCRdb on the multiplex PCR reads, gives a single entry per CDR3 protein. The sample has around 450,000 distinct CDR3 sequences, 15% to 19% seen once; the top ten hold roughly 15%. Sequenced sample: blood. All receptors come from a woman under 30 with Graves' hyperthyroidism.

This clonotype has a handful of counts. This rearrangement joins TRBV7-2 to TRBJ2-2; 11 bases are a match to TRBD1. Trimming removed 1 base from V and 4 bases from J; junction bases left unmatched: 8. CDR1 and CDR2 (germline): SGHTA, FQGNSA. The CDR3 extends over 18 amino acids. The DNA of the CDR3 is TGTGCCAGCAGCTTAGTTCGGGACAGGGGGAGCCCCACCGGGGAGCTGTTTTTT. Residues: CASSLVRDRGSPTGELFF.

The chain combines TRBV7-3 with TRBJ1-6, with 8 bases aligning to TRBD1. J was trimmed by 11 bases and V by 3 bases; bases with no gene match: 3. Germline V gene lookup returns CDR1 SGHTA and CDR2 FQGTGA. This CDR3 region has 13 residues. CDR3 region: CASSFGQGTPLHF. As DNA, the CDR3 is TGTGCCAGCAGCTTTGGACAGGGAACACCCCTCCACTTT.

V is TRBV20-1 and J is TRBJ1-1; D remains ambiguous. Germline CDR1 DFQATT, CDR2 SNEGSKA (reference sequence). The CDR3 sequence is 11 residues long. V shed 6 bases and J shed 1 base, with 6 bases lying between them. CDR3 in amino acids: CSAGSNTEAFF. CDR3 sequence (DNA): TGCAGTGCGGGGTCGAACACTGAAGCTTTCTTT.

This clonotype appeared many times. The chain combines TRBV12-3 or TRBV12-4 with TRBJ1-1, with TRBD1 identical over 7 bases. The CDR3 is 14 residues long. V lost 7 bases and J lost 0; bases outside the gene matches: 5. CDR3 protein: CASTYDRVNTEAFF. In nucleotides, the CDR3 is TGTGCCAGCACCTACGACAGGGTGAACACTGAAGCTTTCTTT.

This clonotype has a handful of counts. The J gene is TRBJ1-5, the V gene TRBV12-3 or TRBV12-4, with D unclear. The CDR3 has 15 residues. The ends were cut back, 1 base at V and 1 base at J, with 8 bases in the middle. Here the CDR3 DNA reads TGTGCCAGCAGTTTAGATGGCTTAAGCAATCAGCCCCAGCATTTT. This codes for CASSLDGLSNQPQHF.

In this sample, this clonotype turned up many times. The chain combines TRBV5-6 with TRBJ1-4; TRBD1 aligns across 8 bases. This CDR3 has 15 amino acids. Germline lookup yields CDR1 SGHDT and CDR2 YYEEEE. The V and J ends lost 4 bases and 7 bases, in that order; junction bases with no gene match: 9. The CDR3 is CASSRQGAGSEKLFF. The DNA for the CDR3 is TGTGCCAGCAGCCGCCAGGGGGCGGGGAGTGAAAAACTGTTTTTT.

Ten or more counts support this clonotype. The CDR3 nucleotides are TGTGCCAGCAGCAGCAGGGGTTACGAGCAGTACTTC. It encodes CASSSRGYEQYF. The chain has TRBV11-2 and TRBJ2-7; weak D call: TRBD1 (6 bases). V lost 5 bases and J lost 4, with 9 bases in between. The CDR3 extends over 12 amino acids. The germline V gene encodes CDR1 SGHAT and CDR2 FQNNGV.

This chain joins TRBV6-1 and TRBJ2-1; TRBD2 agrees at 13 bases. The CDR3 runs to 16 residues. V shed 3 bases, J shed 6 bases, and the junction held 5 bases outside the gene matches. CDR1 MNHNS and CDR2 SASEGT come from the germline V gene. CDR3 coding DNA: TGTGCCAGCAGTGAGGGGAGACTAGCGGGGGGCAATGAGCAGTTCTTC. Protein: CASSEGRLAGGNEQFF.

This clonotype was recorded many times. V and J are TRBV20-1 and TRBJ2-1; 14 nucleotides agree with TRBD2. Germline V gives CDR1 DFQATT, CDR2 SNEGSKA (reference sequence). The CDR3 loop spans 15 amino acids. Trimming took 3 bases from V and 9 from J; bases not matched to a gene: 7. The CDR3 DNA is TGCAGTGCTAGGGGGGGGACTAGCGGGAGTGCTGAGCAGTTCTTC. It is translated as CSARGGTSGSAEQFF.

This clonotype was picked up many times. The chain combines TRBV6-1 with TRBJ1-5; no clear D gene. CDR3 size: 16 residues. Per germline, CDR1 MNHNS and CDR2 SASEGT. Trimming left V 5 bases short and J 4 bases short, with 18 bases between. CDR3 sequence reads: CASSYPPPIGNQPQHF. The DNA for the CDR3 is TGTGCCAGCAGTTACCCTCCGCCTATCGGGAATCAGCCCCAGCATTTT.